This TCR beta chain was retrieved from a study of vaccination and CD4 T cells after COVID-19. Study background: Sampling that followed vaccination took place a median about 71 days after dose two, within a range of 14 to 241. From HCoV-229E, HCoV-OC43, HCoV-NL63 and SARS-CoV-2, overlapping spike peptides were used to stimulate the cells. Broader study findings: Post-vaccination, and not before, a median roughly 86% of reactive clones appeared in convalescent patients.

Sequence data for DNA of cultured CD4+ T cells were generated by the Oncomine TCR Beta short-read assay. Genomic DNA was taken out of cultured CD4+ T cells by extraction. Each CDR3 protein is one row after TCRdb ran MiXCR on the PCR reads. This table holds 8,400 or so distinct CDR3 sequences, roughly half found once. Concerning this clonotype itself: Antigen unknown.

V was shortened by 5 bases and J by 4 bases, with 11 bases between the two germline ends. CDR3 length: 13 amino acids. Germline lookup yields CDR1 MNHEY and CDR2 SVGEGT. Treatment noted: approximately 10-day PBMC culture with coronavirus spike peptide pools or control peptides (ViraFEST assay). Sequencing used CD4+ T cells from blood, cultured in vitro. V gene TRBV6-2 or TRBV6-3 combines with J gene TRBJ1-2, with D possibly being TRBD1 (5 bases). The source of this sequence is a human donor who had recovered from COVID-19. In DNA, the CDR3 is TGTGCCAGCAGTAATTTCGGGGGCTATGGCTACACCTTC. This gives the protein CASSNFGGYGYTF.